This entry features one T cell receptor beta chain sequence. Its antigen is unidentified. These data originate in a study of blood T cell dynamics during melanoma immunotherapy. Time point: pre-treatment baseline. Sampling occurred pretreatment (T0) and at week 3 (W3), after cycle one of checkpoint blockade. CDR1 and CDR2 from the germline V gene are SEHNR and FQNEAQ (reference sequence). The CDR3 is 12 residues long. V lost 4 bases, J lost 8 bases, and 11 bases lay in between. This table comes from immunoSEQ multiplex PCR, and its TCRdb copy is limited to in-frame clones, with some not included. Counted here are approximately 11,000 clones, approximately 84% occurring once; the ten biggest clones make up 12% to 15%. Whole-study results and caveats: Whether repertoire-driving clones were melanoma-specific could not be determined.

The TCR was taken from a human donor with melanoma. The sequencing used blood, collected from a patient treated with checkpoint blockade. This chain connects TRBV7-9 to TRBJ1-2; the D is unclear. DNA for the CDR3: TGTGCCAGCAGCTCTAGCCCTCAGGGCTACACCTTC. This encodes CASSSSPQGYTF.